This T cell receptor beta chain was sequenced during a study of cytotoxic CD8 clonotypes in ibrutinib-treated CLL. The CDR3 contains 18 residues. Trimming took 4 bases from V and 7 from J; bases not matched to a gene: 19. CDR1 is SGHRS, CDR2 YFSETQ, per germline. Investigators sourced around 1.9 micrograms of genomic DNA from cryopreserved PBMCs for TCR beta libraries. Produced via immunoSEQ multiplex PCR; TCRdb's table is partial and in-frame only. This sample has about 160,000 clones, with roughly four fifths found just once. This chain connects TRBV5-1 to TRBJ1-4; TRBD1 matches at 7 bases. The clonotype comes from a human donor with chronic lymphocytic leukemia. The specimen was PBMCs, collected after 24 months of ibrutinib treatment. The CDR3 region is CASSLKVFGGGLGEKLFF. CDR3 sequence (DNA): TGCGCCAGCAGCCTTAAAGTTTTTGGAGGGGGCCTCGGTGAAAAACTGTTTTTT.